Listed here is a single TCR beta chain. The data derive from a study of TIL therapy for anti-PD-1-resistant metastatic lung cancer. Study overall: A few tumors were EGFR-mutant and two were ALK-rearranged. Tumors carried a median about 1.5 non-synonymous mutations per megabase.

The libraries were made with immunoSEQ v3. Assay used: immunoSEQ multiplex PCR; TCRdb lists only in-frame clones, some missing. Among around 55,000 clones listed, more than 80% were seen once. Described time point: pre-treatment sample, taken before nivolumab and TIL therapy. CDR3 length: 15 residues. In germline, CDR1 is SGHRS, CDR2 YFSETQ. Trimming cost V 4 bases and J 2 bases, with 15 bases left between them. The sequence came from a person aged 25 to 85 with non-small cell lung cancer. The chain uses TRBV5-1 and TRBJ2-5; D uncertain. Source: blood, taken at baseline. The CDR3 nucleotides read TGCGCCAGCAGCCAAACGGGTCGAACTCAAGAGACCCAGTACTTC. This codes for CASSQTGRTQETQYF.